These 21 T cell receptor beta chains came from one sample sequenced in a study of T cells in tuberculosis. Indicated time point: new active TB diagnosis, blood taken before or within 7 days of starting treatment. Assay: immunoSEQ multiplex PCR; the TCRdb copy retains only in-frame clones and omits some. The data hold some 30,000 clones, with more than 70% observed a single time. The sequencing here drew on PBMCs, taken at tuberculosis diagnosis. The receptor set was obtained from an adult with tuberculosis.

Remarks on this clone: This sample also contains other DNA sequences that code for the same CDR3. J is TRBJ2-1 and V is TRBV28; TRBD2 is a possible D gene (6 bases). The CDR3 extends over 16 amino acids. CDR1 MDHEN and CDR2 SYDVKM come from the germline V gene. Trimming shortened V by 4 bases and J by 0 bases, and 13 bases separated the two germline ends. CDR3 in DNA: TGTGCCAGCAGTTCTTTAGCGGAGAGCTCCTACAATGAGCAGTTCTTC. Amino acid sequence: CASSSLAESSYNEQFF.

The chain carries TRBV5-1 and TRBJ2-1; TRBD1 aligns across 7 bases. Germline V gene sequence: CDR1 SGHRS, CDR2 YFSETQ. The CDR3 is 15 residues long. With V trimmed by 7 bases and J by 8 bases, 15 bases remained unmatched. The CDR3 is CASCLGTGVAHEQFF. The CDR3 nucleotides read TGCGCCAGCTGCCTCGGAACAGGGGTCGCACATGAGCAGTTCTTC.

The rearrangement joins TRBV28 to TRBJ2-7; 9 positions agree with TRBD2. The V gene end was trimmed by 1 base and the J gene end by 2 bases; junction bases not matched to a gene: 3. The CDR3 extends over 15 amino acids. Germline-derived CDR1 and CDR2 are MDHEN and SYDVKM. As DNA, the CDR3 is TGTGCCAGCAGTTTATCTAGCGGGACAGCCTACGAGCAGTACTTC. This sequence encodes CASSLSSGTAYEQYF.

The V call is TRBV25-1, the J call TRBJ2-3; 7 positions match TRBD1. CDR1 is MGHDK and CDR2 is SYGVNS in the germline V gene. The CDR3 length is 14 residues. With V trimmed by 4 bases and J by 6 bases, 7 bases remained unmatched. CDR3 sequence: CASSVPDRADTQYF. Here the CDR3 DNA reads TGTGCCAGCAGTGTCCCAGACAGGGCGGATACGCAGTATTTT.

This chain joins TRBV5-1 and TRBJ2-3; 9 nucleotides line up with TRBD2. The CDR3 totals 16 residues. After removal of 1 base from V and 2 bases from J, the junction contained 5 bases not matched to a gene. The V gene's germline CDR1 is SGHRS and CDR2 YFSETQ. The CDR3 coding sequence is TGCGCCAGCAGCTTGCCCATAGCGGGGGCCACAGATACGCAGTATTTT. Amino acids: CASSLPIAGATDTQYF.

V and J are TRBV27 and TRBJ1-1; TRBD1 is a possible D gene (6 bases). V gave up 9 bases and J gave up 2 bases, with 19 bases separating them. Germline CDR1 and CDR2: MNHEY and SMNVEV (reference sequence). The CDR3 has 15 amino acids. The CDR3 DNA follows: TGTGCCAGGTGTAATCCCGGGACACCTAACACTGAAGCTTTCTTT. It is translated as CARCNPGTPNTEAFF.

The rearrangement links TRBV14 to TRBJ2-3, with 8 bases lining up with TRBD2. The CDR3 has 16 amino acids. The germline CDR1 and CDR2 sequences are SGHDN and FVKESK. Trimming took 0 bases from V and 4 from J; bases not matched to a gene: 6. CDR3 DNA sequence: TGTGCCAGCAGCCAAGATGTGGTCGGGGGGGCAGATACGCAGTATTTT. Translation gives CASSQDVVGGADTQYF. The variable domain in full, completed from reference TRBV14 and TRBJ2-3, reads EAGVTQFPSHSVIEKGQTVTLRCDPISGHDNLYWYRRVMGKEIKFLLHFVKESKQDESGMPNNRFLAERTGGTYSTLKVQPAELEDSGVYFCASSQDVVGGADTQYFGPGTRLTVL.

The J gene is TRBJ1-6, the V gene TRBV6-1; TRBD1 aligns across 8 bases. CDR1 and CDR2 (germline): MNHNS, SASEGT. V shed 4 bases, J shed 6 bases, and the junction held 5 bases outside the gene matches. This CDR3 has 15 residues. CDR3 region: CASSGQGRFNSPLHF. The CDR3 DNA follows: TGTGCCAGCAGTGGACAGGGGAGATTTAATTCACCCCTCCACTTT.

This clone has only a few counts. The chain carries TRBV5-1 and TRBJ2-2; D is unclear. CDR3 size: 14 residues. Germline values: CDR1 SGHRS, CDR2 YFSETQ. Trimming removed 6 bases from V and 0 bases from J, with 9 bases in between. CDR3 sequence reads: CASKEAANTGELFF. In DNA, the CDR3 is TGCGCCAGCAAAGAGGCGGCGAACACCGGGGAGCTGTTTTTT.

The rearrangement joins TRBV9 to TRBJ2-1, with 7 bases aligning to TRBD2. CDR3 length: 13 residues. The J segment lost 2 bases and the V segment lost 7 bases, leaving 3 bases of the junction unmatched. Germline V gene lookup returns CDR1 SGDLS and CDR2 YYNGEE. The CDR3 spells CASGSGTYNEQFF. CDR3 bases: TGTGCCAGCGGCAGCGGGACCTACAATGAGCAGTTCTTC.

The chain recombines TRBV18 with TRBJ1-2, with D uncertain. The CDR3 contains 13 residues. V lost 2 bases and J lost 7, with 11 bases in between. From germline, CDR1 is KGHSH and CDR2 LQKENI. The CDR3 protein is CASSPGERGGYTF. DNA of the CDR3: TGTGCCAGCTCACCAGGGGAACGGGGTGGCTACACCTTC.

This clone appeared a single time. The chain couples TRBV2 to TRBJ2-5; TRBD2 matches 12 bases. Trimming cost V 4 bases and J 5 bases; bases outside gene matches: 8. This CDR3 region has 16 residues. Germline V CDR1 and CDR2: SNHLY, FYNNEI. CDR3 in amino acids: CASSVILAGGGETQYF. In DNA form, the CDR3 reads TGTGCCAGCAGTGTGATACTAGCGGGGGGCGGGGAGACCCAGTACTTC.

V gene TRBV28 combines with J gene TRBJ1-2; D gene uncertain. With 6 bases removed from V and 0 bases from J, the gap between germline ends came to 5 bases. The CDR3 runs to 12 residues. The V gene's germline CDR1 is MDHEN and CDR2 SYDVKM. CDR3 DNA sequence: TGTGCCAGCAGCGACACTAACTATGGCTACACCTTC. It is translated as CASSDTNYGYTF.

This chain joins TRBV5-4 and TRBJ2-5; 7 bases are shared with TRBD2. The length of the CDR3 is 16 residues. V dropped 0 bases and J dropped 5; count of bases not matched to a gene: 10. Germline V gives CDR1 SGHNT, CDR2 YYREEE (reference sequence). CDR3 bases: TGTGCCAGCAGCTTGGCCAGCGGGGTCTCGGCGGAGACCCAGTACTTC. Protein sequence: CASSLASGVSAETQYF.

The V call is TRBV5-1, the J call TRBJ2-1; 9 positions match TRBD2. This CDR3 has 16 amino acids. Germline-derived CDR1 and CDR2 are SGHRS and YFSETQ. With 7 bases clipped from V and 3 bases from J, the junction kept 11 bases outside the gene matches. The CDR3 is CASDIGGGVSYNEQFF. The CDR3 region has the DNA TGCGCCAGCGATATAGGCGGGGGGGTGAGCTACAATGAGCAGTTCTTC. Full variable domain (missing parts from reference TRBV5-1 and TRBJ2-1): KAGVTQTPRYLIKTRGQQVTLSCSPISGHRSVSWYQQTPGQGLQFLFEYFSETQRNKGNFPGRFSGRQFSNSRSEMNVSTLELGDSALYLCASDIGGGVSYNEQFFGPGTRLTVL.

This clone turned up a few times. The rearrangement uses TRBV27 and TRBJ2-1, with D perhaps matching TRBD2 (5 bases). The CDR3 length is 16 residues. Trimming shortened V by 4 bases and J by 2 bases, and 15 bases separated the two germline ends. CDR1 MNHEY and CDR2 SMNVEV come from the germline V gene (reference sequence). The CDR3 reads CASSSSSGITYNEQFF. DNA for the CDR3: TGTGCCAGCAGTTCCTCATCCGGGATTACCTACAATGAGCAGTTCTTC.

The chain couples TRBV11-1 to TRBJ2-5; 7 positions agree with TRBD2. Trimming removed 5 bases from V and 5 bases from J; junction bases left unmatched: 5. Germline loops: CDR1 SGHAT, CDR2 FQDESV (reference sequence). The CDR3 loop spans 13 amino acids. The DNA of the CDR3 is TGTGCCAGCAGCCGGGGGGAGAGGGAGACCCAGTACTTC. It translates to CASSRGERETQYF. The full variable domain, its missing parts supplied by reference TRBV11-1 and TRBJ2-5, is EAEVAQSPRYKITEKSQAVAFWCDPISGHATLYWYRQILGQGPELLVQFQDESVVDDSQLPKDRFSAERLKGVDSTLKIQPAELGDSAMYLCASSRGERETQYFGPGTRLLVL.

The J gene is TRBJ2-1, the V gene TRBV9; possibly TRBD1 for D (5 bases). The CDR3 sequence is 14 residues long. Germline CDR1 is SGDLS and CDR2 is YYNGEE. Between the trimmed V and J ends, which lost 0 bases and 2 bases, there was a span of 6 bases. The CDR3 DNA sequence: TGTGCCAGCAGCGTAGTAGGGGCCTACAATGAGCAGTTCTTC. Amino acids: CASSVVGAYNEQFF. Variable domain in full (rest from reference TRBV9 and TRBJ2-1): DSGVTQTPKHLITATGQRVTLRCSPRSGDLSVYWYQQSLDQGLQFLIQYYNGEERAKGNILERFSAQQFPDLHSELNLSSLELGDSALYFCASSVVGAYNEQFFGPGTRLTVL.

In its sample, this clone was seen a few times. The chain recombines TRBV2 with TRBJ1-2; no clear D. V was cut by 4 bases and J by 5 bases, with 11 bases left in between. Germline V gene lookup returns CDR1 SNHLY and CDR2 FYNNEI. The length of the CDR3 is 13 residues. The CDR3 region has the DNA TGTGCCAGCAGTGGAGCAGGCGGTTATGGCTACACCTTC. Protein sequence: CASSGAGGYGYTF.

The CDR3 DNA is TGTGCCACCAGCAGAGATCAAACAGATACGCAGTATTTT. This gives the protein CATSRDQTDTQYF. The V gene is TRBV15, the J gene TRBJ2-3; no clear D. There are 13 residues in the CDR3. V was trimmed by 0 bases and J by 3 bases, leaving 4 bases between them. Per germline, CDR1 LNHNV and CDR2 YYDKDF (reference sequence). Supplemented by reference TRBV15 and TRBJ2-3, the full variable domain reads DAMVIQNPRYQVTQFGKPVTLSCSQTLNHNVMYWYQQKSSQAPKLLFHYYDKDFNNEADTPDNFQSRRPNTSFCFLDIRSPGLGDTAMYLCATSRDQTDTQYFGPGTRLTVL.

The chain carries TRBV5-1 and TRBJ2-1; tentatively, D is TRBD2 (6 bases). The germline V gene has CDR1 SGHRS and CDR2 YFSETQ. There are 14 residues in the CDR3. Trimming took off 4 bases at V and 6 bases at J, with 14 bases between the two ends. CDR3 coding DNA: TGCGCCAGCAGCCCCAACGGAGGGCTCAATGAGCAGTTCTTC. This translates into CASSPNGGLNEQFF.